This TCR beta chain is from a study of cytomegalovirus exposure and HLA in healthy donors. Background on the study: Unique TCR beta sequences numbering approximately 120 million came from approximately 180 million T cells in an earlier analysis. Points from the study as a whole: Clonal expansion, a later analysis showed, was greater in HLA-associated TCR beta chains than in equally common others. Rare TCR sequences predominated, though certain public TCRs were found in many donors.

Of note for this clone: Its antigen is not known.

PCR was performed using 60 Vbeta and 13 Jbeta primers. The repertoire was sequenced with immunoSEQ multiplex PCR; TCRdb's copy has only in-frame clones and lacks some. The sample gives 150,000 or so clones, about 75% of which show up once; around 7.7% is in the top ten. The CDR3 contains 14 residues. The germline gives CDR1 SGHRS, CDR2 YFSETQ. V was clipped by 3 bases and J by 10 bases, with 14 bases between them. Sequencing input: PBMCs. The J gene is TRBJ1-6, the V gene TRBV5-1; D gene ambiguous. This sequence was found in a middle-aged woman in good health and CMV-seropositive. The CDR3 DNA sequence: TGCGCCAGCAGCTCCGACACCAGGAACTCACCCCTCCACTTT. Translating it yields CASSSDTRNSPLHF.